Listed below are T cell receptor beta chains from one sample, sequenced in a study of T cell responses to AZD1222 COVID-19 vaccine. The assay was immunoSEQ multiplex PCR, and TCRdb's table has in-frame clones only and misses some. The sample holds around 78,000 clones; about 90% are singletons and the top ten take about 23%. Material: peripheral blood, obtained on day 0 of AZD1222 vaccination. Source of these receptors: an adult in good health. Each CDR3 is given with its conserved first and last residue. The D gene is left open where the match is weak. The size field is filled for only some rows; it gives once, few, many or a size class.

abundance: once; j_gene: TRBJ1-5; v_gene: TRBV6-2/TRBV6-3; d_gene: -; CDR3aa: CASSYRGPTLISPQHF; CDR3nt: TGTGCCAGCAGTTACCGGGGACCTACCCTTATCAGCCCCCAGCATTTT
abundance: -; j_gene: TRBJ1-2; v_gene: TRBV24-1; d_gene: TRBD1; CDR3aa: CATSDPGTDGGGYTF; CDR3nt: TGTGCCACCAGTGATCCCGGGACAGATGGTGGTGGCTACACCTTC
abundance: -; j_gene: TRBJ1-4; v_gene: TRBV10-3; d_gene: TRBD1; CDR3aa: CAISDGQANEKLFF; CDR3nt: TGTGCCATCAGTGACGGACAGGCTAATGAAAAACTGTTTTTT
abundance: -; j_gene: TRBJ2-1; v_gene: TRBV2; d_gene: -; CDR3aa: CASSVESHNPFF; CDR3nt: TGTGCCAGCAGTGTAGAGTCGCATAATCCGTTCTTC
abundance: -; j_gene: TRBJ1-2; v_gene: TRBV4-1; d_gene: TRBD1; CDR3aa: CASSHGQTGSNYGYTF; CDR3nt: TGCGCCAGCAGCCACGGACAGACAGGGTCCAACTATGGCTACACCTTC
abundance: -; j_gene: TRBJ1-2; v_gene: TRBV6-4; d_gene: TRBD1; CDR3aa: CASSDQDRGCGTYGYTF; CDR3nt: TGTGCCAGCAGTGACCAAGACAGGGGCTGTGGTACCTATGGCTACACCTTC
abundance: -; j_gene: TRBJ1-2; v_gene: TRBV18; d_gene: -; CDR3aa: CASSPVGQSYGYTF; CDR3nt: TGTGCCAGCTCACCAGTTGGTCAATCTTATGGCTACACCTTC
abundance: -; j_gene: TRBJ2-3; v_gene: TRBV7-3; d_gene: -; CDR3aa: CASSRGGTGTQYF; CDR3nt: TGTGCCAGCAGCAGAGGGGGAACTGGTACGCAGTATTTT
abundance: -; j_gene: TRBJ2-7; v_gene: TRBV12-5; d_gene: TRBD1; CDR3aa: CASGLSTRTGTYEQYF; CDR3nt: TGTGCTAGTGGTTTGTCAACTCGGACAGGGACGTACGAGCAGTACTTC
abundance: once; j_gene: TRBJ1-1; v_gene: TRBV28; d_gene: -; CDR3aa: CASSLISSRVFTEAFF; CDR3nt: TGTGCCAGCAGTTTAATCAGCTCACGGGTTTTCACTGAAGCTTTCTTT
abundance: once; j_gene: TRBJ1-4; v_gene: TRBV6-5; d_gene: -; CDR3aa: CASSLRGPATNEKLFF; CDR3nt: TGTGCCAGCAGTTTACGGGGTCCTGCAACTAATGAAAAACTGTTTTTT
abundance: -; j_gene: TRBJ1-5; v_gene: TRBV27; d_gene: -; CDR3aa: CASSSGQTSPYSNQPQHF; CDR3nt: TGTGCCAGCAGCTCCGGACAGACCTCTCCGTATAGCAATCAGCCCCAGCATTTT
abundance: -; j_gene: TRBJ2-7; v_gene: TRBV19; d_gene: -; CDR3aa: CASRTSTGSGSYEQYF; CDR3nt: TGTGCCAGTAGAACATCGACAGGATCTGGATCCTACGAGCAGTACTTC
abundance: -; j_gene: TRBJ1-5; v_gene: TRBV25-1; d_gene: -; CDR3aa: CASSEASAAPNQPQHF; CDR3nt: TGTGCCAGCAGTGAAGCATCGGCAGCCCCCAATCAGCCCCAGCATTTT
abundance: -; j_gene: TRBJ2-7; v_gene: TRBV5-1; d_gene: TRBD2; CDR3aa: CASSLAEGGIGGSYEQYF; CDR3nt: TGCGCCAGCAGCTTGGCGGAGGGAGGGATCGGCGGCTCCTACGAGCAGTACTTC
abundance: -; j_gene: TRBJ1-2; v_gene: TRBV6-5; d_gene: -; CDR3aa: CASNWRGTEGYTF; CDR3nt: TGTGCCAGCAACTGGAGGGGTACGGAAGGCTACACCTTC
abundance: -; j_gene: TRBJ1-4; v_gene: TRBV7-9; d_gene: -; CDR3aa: CASSLGTGFNEKLFF; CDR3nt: TGTGCCAGCAGCTTAGGTACAGGGTTTAATGAAAAACTGTTTTTT
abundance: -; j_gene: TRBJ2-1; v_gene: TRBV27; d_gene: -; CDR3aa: CASSPSYNEQFF; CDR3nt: TGTGCCAGCTCCCCTTCCTACAATGAGCAGTTCTTC
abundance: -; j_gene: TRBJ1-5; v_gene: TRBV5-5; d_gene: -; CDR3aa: CASSLLGGNQPQHF; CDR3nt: TGTGCCAGCAGCTTGTTGGGGGGCAATCAGCCCCAGCATTTT
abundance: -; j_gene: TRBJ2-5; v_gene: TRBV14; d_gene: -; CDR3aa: CASSQDNRGPQETQYF; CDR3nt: TGTGCCAGCAGCCAAGACAATCGCGGGCCCCAAGAGACCCAGTACTTC
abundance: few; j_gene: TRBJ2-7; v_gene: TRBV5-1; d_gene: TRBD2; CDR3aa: CASSLGASGAYEQYF; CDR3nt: TGCGCCAGCAGCTTGGGAGCTAGCGGAGCGTACGAGCAGTACTTC
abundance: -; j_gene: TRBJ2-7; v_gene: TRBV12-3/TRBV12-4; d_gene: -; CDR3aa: CASRDFLRDEQYF; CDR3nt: TGTGCCAGCCGGGACTTTCTCCGGGACGAGCAGTACTTC
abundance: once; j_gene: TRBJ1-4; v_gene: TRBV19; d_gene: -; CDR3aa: CASTGTTNEKLFF; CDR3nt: TGTGCCAGTACGGGGACAACTAATGAAAAACTGTTTTTT
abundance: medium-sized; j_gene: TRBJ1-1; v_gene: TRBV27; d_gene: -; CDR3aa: CASSPQMNTEAFF; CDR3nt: TGTGCCAGCAGCCCACAAATGAACACTGAAGCTTTCTTT
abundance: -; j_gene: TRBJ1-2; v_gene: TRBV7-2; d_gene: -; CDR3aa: CASSPPGQAYGYTF; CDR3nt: TGTGCCAGCAGCCCGCCGGGACAAGCTTATGGCTACACCTTC
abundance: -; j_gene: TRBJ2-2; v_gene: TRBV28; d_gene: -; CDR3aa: CASQQGGTGELFF; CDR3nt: TGTGCCAGCCAACAGGGTGGGACCGGGGAGCTGTTTTTT
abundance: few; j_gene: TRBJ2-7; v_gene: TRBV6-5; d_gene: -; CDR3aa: CASSRESHYEQYF; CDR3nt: TGTGCCAGCAGCCGGGAGTCACACTACGAGCAGTACTTC
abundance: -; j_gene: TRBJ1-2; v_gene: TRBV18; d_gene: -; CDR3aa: CASSPQYSGYTF; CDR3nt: TGTGCCAGCTCACCGCAGTATAGTGGCTACACCTTC
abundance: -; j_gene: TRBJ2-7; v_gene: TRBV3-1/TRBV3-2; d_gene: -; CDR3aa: CASSQDPFLTSNYEQYF; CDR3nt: TGTGCCAGCAGCCAAGATCCCTTCTTGACTAGTAACTACGAGCAGTACTTC
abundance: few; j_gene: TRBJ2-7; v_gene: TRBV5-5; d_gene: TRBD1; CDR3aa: CASSTTGAAYEQYF; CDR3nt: TGTGCCAGCAGCACGACAGGGGCCGCCTACGAGCAGTACTTC
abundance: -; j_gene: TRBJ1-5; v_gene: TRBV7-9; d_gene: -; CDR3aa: CASSLGMGGQPQHF; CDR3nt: TGTGCCAGCAGCTTAGGGATGGGGGGGCAGCCCCAGCATTTT
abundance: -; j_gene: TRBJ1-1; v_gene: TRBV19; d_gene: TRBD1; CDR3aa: CASSPQGPTEAFF; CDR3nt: TGTGCCAGTAGTCCACAGGGGCCCACTGAAGCTTTCTTT
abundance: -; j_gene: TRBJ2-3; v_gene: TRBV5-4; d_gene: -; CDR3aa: CASSPPGQLGDTQYF; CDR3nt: TGTGCCAGCAGCCCTCCGGGCCAACTTGGAGATACGCAGTATTTT
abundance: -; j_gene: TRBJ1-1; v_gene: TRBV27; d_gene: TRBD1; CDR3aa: CASTIQGGNTEAFF; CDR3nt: TGTGCCAGCACAATACAGGGGGGGAACACTGAAGCTTTCTTT
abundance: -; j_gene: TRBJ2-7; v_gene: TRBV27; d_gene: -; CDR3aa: CASSVLNGRGVREQYF; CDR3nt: TGTGCCAGCAGTGTTCTCAACGGACGCGGGGTACGCGAGCAGTACTTC
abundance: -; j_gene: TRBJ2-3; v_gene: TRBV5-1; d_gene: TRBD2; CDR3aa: CASSLGTSGRFADTQYF; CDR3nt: TGCGCCAGCAGCTTGGGAACTAGCGGGAGATTCGCAGATACGCAGTATTTT
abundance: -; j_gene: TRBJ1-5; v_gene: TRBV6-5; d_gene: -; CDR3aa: CASSYGRLGSPQHF; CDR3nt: TGTGCCAGCAGTTACGGGAGGTTGGGGTCGCCCCAGCATTTT
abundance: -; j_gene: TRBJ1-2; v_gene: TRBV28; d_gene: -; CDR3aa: CANWDPWYGYTF; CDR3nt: TGTGCCAACTGGGACCCCTGGTATGGCTACACCTTC
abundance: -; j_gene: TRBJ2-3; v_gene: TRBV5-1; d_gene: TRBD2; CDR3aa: CASSSGTSGRVTDTQYF; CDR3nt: TGCGCCAGCAGCTCCGGGACTAGCGGGAGGGTCACAGATACGCAGTATTTT
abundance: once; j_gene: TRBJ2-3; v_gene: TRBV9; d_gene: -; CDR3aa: CASSVGNGQSDTQYF; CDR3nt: TGTGCCAGCAGCGTAGGTAATGGGCAGTCGGATACGCAGTATTTT
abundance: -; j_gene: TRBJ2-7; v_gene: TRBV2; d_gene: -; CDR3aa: CASMRDLAYEQYF; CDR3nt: TGTGCCAGCATGAGGGACTTAGCCTACGAGCAGTACTTC
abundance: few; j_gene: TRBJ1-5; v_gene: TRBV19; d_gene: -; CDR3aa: CASSAYAGRTGQPQHF; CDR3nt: TGTGCCAGTAGTGCCTACGCGGGGCGCACAGGTCAGCCCCAGCATTTT
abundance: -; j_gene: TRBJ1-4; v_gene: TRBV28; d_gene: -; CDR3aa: CASSLYVEKLFF; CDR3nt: TGTGCCAGCAGTTTATACGTTGAAAAACTGTTTTTT
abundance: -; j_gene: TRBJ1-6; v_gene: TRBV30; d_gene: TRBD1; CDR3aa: CAWGTGTNSPLHF; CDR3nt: TGTGCCTGGGGGACAGGGACCAATTCACCCCTCCACTTT
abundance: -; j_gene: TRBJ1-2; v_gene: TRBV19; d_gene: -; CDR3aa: CASSIDRDAGNYGYTF; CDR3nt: TGTGCCAGTAGTATAGATCGTGACGCAGGGAACTATGGCTACACCTTC
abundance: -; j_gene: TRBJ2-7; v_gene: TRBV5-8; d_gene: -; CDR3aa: CASSRVEQYF; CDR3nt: TGTGCCAGCTCCCGCGTCGAGCAGTACTTC
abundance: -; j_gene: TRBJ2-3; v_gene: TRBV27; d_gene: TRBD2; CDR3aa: CASSPLTSGSTDTQYF; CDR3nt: TGTGCCAGCAGTCCACTGACTAGCGGGAGCACAGATACGCAGTATTTT
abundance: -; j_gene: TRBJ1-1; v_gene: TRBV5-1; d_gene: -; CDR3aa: CASSYNTDSTEAFF; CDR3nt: TGCGCCAGCAGCTACAACACGGATAGCACTGAAGCTTTCTTT
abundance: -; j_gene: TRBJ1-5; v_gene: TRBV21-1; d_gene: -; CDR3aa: CASSNHVGSNQPQHF; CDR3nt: TGTGCCAGCAGCAACCACGTGGGGAGCAATCAGCCCCAGCATTTT
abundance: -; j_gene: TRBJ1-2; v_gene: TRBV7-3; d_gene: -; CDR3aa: CASSLSGGGPYTF; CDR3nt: TGTGCCAGCAGCTTATCTGGAGGGGGGCCCTACACCTTC
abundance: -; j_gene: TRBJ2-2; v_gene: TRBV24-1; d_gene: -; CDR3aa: CATKSGNTGELFF; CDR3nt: TGTGCCACCAAGTCGGGGAACACCGGGGAGCTGTTTTTT
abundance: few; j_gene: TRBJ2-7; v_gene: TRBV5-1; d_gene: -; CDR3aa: CASSPRSWDYEQYF; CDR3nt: TGCGCCAGCAGCCCCCGGTCTTGGGACTACGAGCAGTACTTC
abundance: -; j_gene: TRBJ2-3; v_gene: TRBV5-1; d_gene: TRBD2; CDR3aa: CASSLGSGRGTDTQYF; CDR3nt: TGCGCCAGCAGCTTGGGGAGCGGGAGGGGCACAGATACGCAGTATTTT